The 13 T cell receptor beta chains reported below all come from one sample, sequenced in a study of cytomegalovirus exposure and HLA in healthy donors. The PCR used 60 Vbeta and 13 Jbeta primers. Clones were read by immunoSEQ multiplex PCR, and TCRdb kept only the in-frame ones, dropping some. The sample totals tens of thousands of clones. The specimen was PBMCs. The receptors stem from a man aged 35 to 55 in good health and CMV-seronegative.

This chain uses TRBV19 with TRBJ1-6, with a tentative D call TRBD1 (5 bases). Germline CDR1 and CDR2: LNHDA and SQIVND (reference sequence). Between the trimmed V and J ends, which lost 5 bases and 2 bases, there was a span of 16 bases. This CDR3 spans 17 amino acids. CDR3 DNA sequence: TGTGCCAGTAGTTTTCCCCGGGGGGAGACCTATAATTCACCCCTCCACTTT. Its translation: CASSFPRGETYNSPLHF.

V usage is TRBV6-1 and J usage is TRBJ2-7; D remains ambiguous. Germline V gene sequence: CDR1 MNHNS, CDR2 SASEGT. The CDR3 covers 12 residues. V lost 2 bases and J lost 7, with 9 bases in between. In DNA form, the CDR3 reads TGTGCCAGCAGTGAAAACCGGCGGGAGCAGTACTTC. It translates to CASSENRREQYF.

The rearrangement uses TRBV7-9 and TRBJ2-3, with D maybe TRBD2 (6 bases). This CDR3 spans 16 amino acids. CDR1 and CDR2 (germline): SEHNR, FQNEAQ (reference sequence). Trimming pared 5 bases from V and 5 bases from J, leaving 20 bases between. The CDR3 region is CASSTSRPSGEDTQYF. DNA of the CDR3: TGTGCCAGCAGCACTAGCAGGCCTTCGGGTGAAGATACGCAGTATTTT.

The rearrangement links TRBV6-1 to TRBJ1-5; 8 nucleotides align to TRBD1. The germline CDR1 and CDR2 sequences are MNHNS and SASEGT. V shed 6 bases and J 6 bases; nucleotides not matched to a gene: 7. The CDR3 has 14 amino acids. CDR3 DNA sequence: TGTGCCAGCAGACTGGACAGGGACGGTCAGCCCCAGCATTTT. Protein: CASRLDRDGQPQHF.

This chain joins TRBV9 and TRBJ2-1; D is unresolved. From germline, CDR1 is SGDLS and CDR2 YYNGEE. This CDR3 is 15 amino acids long. Trimming took 3 bases from V and 0 from J, leaving 10 bases between them. The CDR3 DNA reads as TGTGCCAGCAGCGCATGGGCCAGCTCCTACAATGAGCAGTTCTTC. This codes for CASSAWASSYNEQFF.

The V call is TRBV7-2, the J call TRBJ2-1; D not certain. Germline lookup yields CDR1 SGHTA and CDR2 FQGNSA. This CDR3 spans 13 amino acids. V lost 1 base and J lost 12, with 13 bases in between. CDR3 nucleotide sequence: TGTGCCAGCAGCTTAGATTTATCTACGCCGCAGTTCTTC. Encoded protein: CASSLDLSTPQFF.

The chain recombines TRBV20-1 with TRBJ2-7; D not resolved. Trimming removed 3 bases at V and 6 bases at J, with 9 bases between. CDR3 size: 11 residues. Germline V gene sequence: CDR1 DFQATT, CDR2 SNEGSKA (reference sequence). The CDR3 sequence: CSARPELEQYF. The CDR3 DNA is TGCAGTGCTAGGCCTGAGCTCGAGCAGTACTTC.

This sequence joins TRBV7-2 and TRBJ2-3; TRBD1 matches at 9 bases. The CDR3 totals 15 residues. After removal of 3 bases from V and 5 bases from J, the junction contained 6 bases not matched to a gene. CDR1 is SGHTA and CDR2 is FQGNSA in the germline V gene. This CDR3 is CASSFGTGFGDTQYF. The CDR3 DNA is TGTGCCAGCAGCTTCGGGACAGGGTTTGGAGATACGCAGTATTTT.

The gene calls are TRBV7-8 and TRBJ1-4; 10 nucleotides line up with TRBD1. From germline, CDR1 is SGHVS and CDR2 FQNEAQ. CDR3 length equals 13 residues. With 6 bases clipped from V and 12 bases from J, the junction kept 7 bases outside the gene matches. The CDR3 region has the DNA TGTGCCAGCAGTAGCGGGACAGGGGTGGAACTGTTTTTT. This encodes CASSSGTGVELFF. Looking up the rest from reference TRBV7-8 and TRBJ1-4 gives the full variable domain: GAGVSQSPRYKVAKRGQDVALRCDPISGHVSLFWYQQALGQGPEFLTYFQNEAQLDKSGLPSDRFFAERPEGSVSTLKIQRTQQEDSAVYLCASSSGTGVELFFGSGTQLSVL.

This chain joins TRBV2 and TRBJ2-4, with 14 bases lining up with TRBD2. This CDR3 comprises 13 residues. V shed 7 bases and J 12 bases; nucleotides not matched to a gene: 5. CDR1 is SNHLY, CDR2 FYNNEI, per germline. DNA for the CDR3: TGTGCCAGCACCGTAGGGACTAGCGGGGGTCAGTACTTC. It translates to CASTVGTSGGQYF.

The rearrangement joins TRBV5-6 to TRBJ2-7; 7 bases line up with TRBD1. CDR1 is SGHDT, CDR2 YYEEEE, per germline. CDR3 length: 13 amino acids. The trim removed 3 bases at V and 4 bases at J, leaving 4 bases unmatched. In DNA, the CDR3 is TGTGCCAGCAGCTCTCCGACAGGGTACGAGCAGTACTTC. Protein product: CASSSPTGYEQYF.

The CDR3 protein is CAWGLAGSDTQYF. DNA of the CDR3: TGTGCCTGGGGACTAGCGGGATCAGATACGCAGTATTTT. This sequence joins TRBV30 and TRBJ2-3; the match to TRBD2 covers 12 bases. J lost 4 bases, V lost 5 bases, and 1 base had no gene match. CDR3 length: 13 amino acids. Germline V lookup: CDR1 GTSNPN, CDR2 SVGIG (reference sequence). The full variable domain, in which reference TRBV30 and TRBJ2-3 provide the parts outside the CDR3, is SQTIHQWPATLVQPVGSPLSLECTVEGTSNPNLYWYRQAAGRGLQLLFYSVGIGQISSEVPQNLSASRPQDRQFILSSKKLLLSDSGFYLCAWGLAGSDTQYFGPGTRLTVL.

V and J are TRBV9 and TRBJ2-7, with 11 bases identical to TRBD2. V lost 0 bases and J lost 1; bases outside the gene matches: 18. In germline, CDR1 is SGDLS, CDR2 YYNGEE. The length of the CDR3 is 21 residues. The DNA for the CDR3 is TGTGCCAGCAGCGTAGGTAGCTGGTCTAGCGGGGGGCTCTCTATATCCTACGAGCAGTACTTC. The encoded protein is CASSVGSWSSGGLSISYEQYF. Looking up the rest from reference TRBV9 and TRBJ2-7 gives the full variable domain: DSGVTQTPKHLITATGQRVTLRCSPRSGDLSVYWYQQSLDQGLQFLIQYYNGEERAKGNILERFSAQQFPDLHSELNLSSLELGDSALYFCASSVGSWSSGGLSISYEQYFGPGTRLTVT.